This entry is about one TCR beta chain. These data come from a study of Ad26.COV2.S vaccination and SARS-CoV-2 variants. CDR1 is LNHDA and CDR2 is SQIVND in the germline V gene (reference sequence). V was clipped by 2 bases and J by 12 bases; unmatched bases: 7. The CDR3 runs 13 residues. Treatment given: some 20 received Ad26.COV2.S at low or high dose, single or two shots; several received placebo; per-sample allocation not given. The samples were gathered on day 63 after the first injection of vaccine or placebo. Assay used: immunoSEQ multiplex PCR; TCRdb lists only in-frame clones, some missing. Among fewer than 400,000 clones listed, roughly 90% were seen once.

This sample comprised peripheral blood, obtained in a trial of Ad26.COV2.S vaccine versus placebo. The receptor was derived from a person between 18 and 59 years old who received the Ad26.COV2.S COVID-19 vaccine or a placebo. The chain carries TRBV19 and TRBJ2-1, with 7 bases that match TRBD1. The CDR3 is CASSINRGDRQFF. DNA of the CDR3: TGTGCCAGTAGTATAAACAGGGGAGATAGGCAGTTCTTC.